Shown below are 11 T cell receptor beta chains from a single sample sequenced in a study of blood T cell repertoires in COVID-19. The data were produced by immunoSEQ multiplex PCR, yet TCRdb's version contains in-frame clones alone and is incomplete. The sample lists some 100,000 clones, around 85% seen once, with roughly 2.6% in the top ten. Material for sequencing was PBMCs or T cells enriched from blood (not recorded which). Source of these receptors: a woman in her forties or fifties who had recovered from COVID-19.

V is TRBV7-6 and J is TRBJ2-7; 10 bases fit TRBD2. CDR1 SGHVS and CDR2 FNYEAQ come from the germline V gene. The J segment lost 5 bases and the V segment lost 5 bases, leaving 6 bases of the junction unmatched. The CDR3 consists of 14 residues. CDR3 region: CASSRAGGPDEQYF. DNA of the CDR3: TGTGCCAGCAGCCGAGCGGGAGGGCCGGACGAGCAGTACTTC.

The genes are TRBV9 and TRBJ1-4; no clear D gene. Germline V gene lookup returns CDR1 SGDLS and CDR2 YYNGEE. The CDR3 is made up of 16 amino acids. The V end lost 0 bases, the J end lost 0 bases, and 9 bases lay between the germline ends. CDR3 nucleotides: TGTGCCAGCAGCGTAGCCCCAGTTGCAACTAATGAAAAACTGTTTTTT. It translates to CASSVAPVATNEKLFF.

The chain joins TRBV7-2 to TRBJ2-7; D is possibly TRBD1 (6 bases). The CDR3 is 12 amino acids. Trimming cost V 2 bases and J 6 bases, with 8 bases left between them. From germline, CDR1 is SGHTA and CDR2 FQGNSA. The CDR3 here is CASSLPGVEQYF. The CDR3 coding sequence is TGTGCCAGCAGCTTACCAGGGGTCGAGCAGTACTTC.

J is TRBJ1-5 and V is TRBV6-5; D is undetermined. This CDR3 region has 13 residues. The ends were cut back, 2 bases at V and 10 bases at J, with 12 bases in the middle. Germline assignment: CDR1 MNHEY and CDR2 SVGAGI. CDR3 sequence reads: CASSYTISRPQHF. Written as DNA, the CDR3 is TGTGCCAGCAGTTACACGATCAGTCGTCCCCAGCATTTT.

This rearrangement joins TRBV6-5 to TRBJ2-7; weak D call: TRBD1 (6 bases). V gave up 0 bases and J gave up 4 bases, with 10 bases separating them. This CDR3 contains 14 residues. From germline, CDR1 is MNHEY and CDR2 SVGAGI. The CDR3 DNA reads as TGTGCCAGCAGTTACTCGGGGGACAAGTACGAGCAGTACTTC. This encodes CASSYSGDKYEQYF.

The genes are TRBV18 and TRBJ1-3; D is possibly TRBD1 (5 bases). Trimming removed 3 bases at V and 0 bases at J, with 6 bases between. The CDR3 runs 14 residues. From germline, CDR1 is KGHSH and CDR2 LQKENI. CDR3 DNA sequence: TGTGCCAGCTCACCCGGGGGCTCTGGAAACACCATATATTTT. This sequence encodes CASSPGGSGNTIYF.

The rearrangement joins TRBV9 to TRBJ2-3; 8 positions agree with TRBD2. V was pared by 0 bases and J by 3 bases, with 9 bases of the junction left unmatched. Germline lookup yields CDR1 SGDLS and CDR2 YYNGEE. The CDR3 is 17 amino acids. The CDR3 nucleotides read TGTGCCAGCAGCGTAGCTGCGACCCGGGAGGGGACAGATACGCAGTATTTT. Residues: CASSVAATREGTDTQYF.

The gene calls are TRBV28 and TRBJ2-5; possibly TRBD2 for D (6 bases). Trimming shortened V by 7 bases and J by 2 bases, and 17 bases separated the two germline ends. The CDR3 length is 15 residues. Germline assignment: CDR1 MDHEN and CDR2 SYDVKM. The CDR3 DNA follows: TGTGCCAGCACCCCTTTAGCGGAAACACAAGAGACCCAGTACTTC. It translates to CASTPLAETQETQYF.

The chain combines TRBV7-9 with TRBJ1-1; 9 bases are shared with TRBD1. The CDR3 length is 17 residues. Germline V lookup: CDR1 SEHNR, CDR2 FQNEAQ (reference sequence). Trimming removed 5 bases from V and 6 bases from J; junction bases left unmatched: 16. The CDR3 region has the DNA TGTGCCAGCAGCCCCGTCCCGGGACAGGGAGGGGTGGCTGAAGCTTTCTTT. Translation gives CASSPVPGQGGVAEAFF.

The V gene is TRBV2, the J gene TRBJ1-1, with D uncertain. V lost 5 bases, J lost 5 bases, and 15 bases lay in between. Germline V gives CDR1 SNHLY, CDR2 FYNNEI. The length of the CDR3 is 14 residues. This chain's CDR3 is CASSSRQGRTEAFF. CDR3 DNA sequence: TGTGCCAGCAGTTCCAGACAAGGGAGGACTGAAGCTTTCTTT.

The J gene is TRBJ2-5, the V gene TRBV5-1, with 13 bases identical to TRBD2. The CDR3 has 18 residues. V was clipped by 0 bases and J by 1 base; unmatched bases: 6. CDR1 and CDR2 (germline): SGHRS, YFSETQ. In nucleotides, the CDR3 is TGCGCCAGCAGCTTGGCTAGGACTAGCGGGAGAACCCAAGAGACCCAGTACTTC. Translation: CASSLARTSGRTQETQYF.